A single T cell receptor (beta chain) is shown here with its context. As yet, its antigen is unknown. This sample was taken from a study of CD8 T cells in Susac syndrome. Study as a whole: Among sequenced Susac syndrome patients, 5 or 6 had active disease and eight were in remission.

The authors reverse transcribed about 0.45 to 1 ug RNA with random hexamers. TCRdb analysed the immunoSEQ multiplex PCR reads with MiXCR anew, one entry per CDR3 protein. Of approximately 79,000 distinct CDR3 sequences in the sample, roughly 92% were seen once. Patients with Susac syndrome met the recently defined diagnostic criteria for definite or probable disease. There are 15 residues in the CDR3. The V gene's germline CDR1 is LNHNV and CDR2 YYDKDF (reference sequence). V dropped 1 base and J dropped 2 bases, with 9 bases sitting between them. Study results and caveats: CD8+ clonal expansion in Susac was maximal in TEMRA cells and in active patients.

The receptor was derived from a human donor with Susac syndrome. This chain links TRBV15 with TRBJ2-1; maybe TRBD1 (6 bases). Material for sequencing was CD8+ T cells from PBMCs. CDR3 bases: TGTGCCACCAGCAGAGCACAGGGCCCCTACAATGAGCAGTTCTTC. It is translated as CATSRAQGPYNEQFF.